This is a list of T cell receptor beta chains from one sample in a study of identical twins. One entry per CDR3 protein, called by TCRdb with MiXCR from the 5' RACE reads. The table has 450,000 to 600,000 distinct CDR3 sequences, around 24% seen once. A further study also used this sample, focusing on yellow fever vaccine responses in identical twins.

The sequencing input was CD4+ T cells sorted from blood. These TCRs come from a woman aged 18 to 35 in good health. The CDR3 runs from the conserved cysteine through the conserved F or W. The order of the fields is clone size, J gene, V gene, D gene, CDR3 DNA, CDR3 protein. D genes are given only for firm matches. The size of a clone is reported for some rows only, either as once, few or many, or as a class for expanded clones.

size: few
J: TRBJ2-4
V: TRBV7-8
D: TRBD1
DNA: TGTGCCAGCAGCTTGCGGACAGGGGGATCTTTCAACATTCAGTACTTC
CDR3: CASSLRTGGSFNIQYF

size: .
J: TRBJ2-2
V: TRBV3-1
D: .
DNA: TGTGCCAGCAGCCACACGGGGCCCGGGGAGCTGTTTTTT
CDR3: CASSHTGPGELFF

size: .
J: TRBJ1-1
V: TRBV20-1
D: .
DNA: TGCAGTGCTCCCCGGCGGGCGGCAACTGAAGCTTTCTTT
CDR3: CSAPRRAATEAFF

size: .
J: TRBJ1-1
V: TRBV29-1
D: .
DNA: TGCAGCGTTGCTCCCGGCTCCACTGAAGCTTTCTTT
CDR3: CSVAPGSTEAFF

size: few
J: TRBJ2-5
V: TRBV28
D: TRBD1
DNA: TGTGCCAGCAGTCGACAGGGGGTAGAGACCCAGTACTTC
CDR3: CASSRQGVETQYF

size: .
J: TRBJ2-1
V: TRBV12-3/TRBV12-4
D: TRBD1
DNA: TGTGCCAGCAGTTTAAGGACAGGGGGCGCTGAGCAGTTCTTC
CDR3: CASSLRTGGAEQFF

size: few
J: TRBJ2-1
V: TRBV20-1
D: TRBD2
DNA: TGCAGTGCTAGAGTGTCGACTAGCCACAATGAGCAGTTCTTC
CDR3: CSARVSTSHNEQFF

size: many
J: TRBJ2-1
V: TRBV4-1
D: TRBD2
DNA: TGCGCCAGCAGCCAAGTCTCGGGAGGGGGAAATGAGCAGTTCTTC
CDR3: CASSQVSGGGNEQFF

size: .
J: TRBJ2-1
V: TRBV7-9
D: .
DNA: TGTGCCAGCAGCCTACCCGGGAACTCCTACAATGAGCAGTTCTTC
CDR3: CASSLPGNSYNEQFF

size: .
J: TRBJ2-3
V: TRBV3-1
D: .
DNA: TGTGCCAGCAGCCAGGGGGTAGCTTCAGATACGCAGTATTTT
CDR3: CASSQGVASDTQYF

size: .
J: TRBJ2-7
V: TRBV12-3/TRBV12-4
D: .
DNA: TGTGCCAGCAGTTTACTAGAACAAGCCTACGAGCAGTACTTC
CDR3: CASSLLEQAYEQYF

size: .
J: TRBJ2-2
V: TRBV29-1
D: .
DNA: TGCAGCGGGCGTACCACCGGGGAGCTGTTTTTT
CDR3: CSGRTTGELFF

size: .
J: TRBJ2-5
V: TRBV24-1
D: .
DNA: TGTGCCACCAGTGCCGTGGGAGGTTTGGCGGAGACCCAGTACTTC
CDR3: CATSAVGGLAETQYF

size: few
J: TRBJ2-5
V: TRBV20-1
D: TRBD2
DNA: TGCAGTGCTAGAGGGGACGGGACTAGTTGGGAGACCCAGTACTTC
CDR3: CSARGDGTSWETQYF

size: .
J: TRBJ1-2
V: TRBV11-3
D: .
DNA: TGTGCCAGCAGCACGCCGGGAACCTATGGCTACACCTTC
CDR3: CASSTPGTYGYTF

size: .
J: TRBJ2-5
V: TRBV2
D: .
DNA: TGTGCCAGCAGGGGAGGACAGACAGAGACCCAGTACTTC
CDR3: CASRGGQTETQYF